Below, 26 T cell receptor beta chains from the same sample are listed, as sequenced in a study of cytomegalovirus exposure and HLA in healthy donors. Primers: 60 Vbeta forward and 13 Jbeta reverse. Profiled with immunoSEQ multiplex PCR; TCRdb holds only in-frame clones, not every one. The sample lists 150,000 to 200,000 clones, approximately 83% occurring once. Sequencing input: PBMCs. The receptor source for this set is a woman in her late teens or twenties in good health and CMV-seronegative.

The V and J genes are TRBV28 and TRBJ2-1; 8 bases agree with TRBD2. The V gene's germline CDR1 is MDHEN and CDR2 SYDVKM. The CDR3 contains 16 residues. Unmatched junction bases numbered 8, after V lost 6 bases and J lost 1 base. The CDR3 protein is CASSPLGGRSYNEQFF. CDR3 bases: TGTGCCAGCAGCCCCCTTGGCGGGAGGTCCTACAATGAGCAGTTCTTC.

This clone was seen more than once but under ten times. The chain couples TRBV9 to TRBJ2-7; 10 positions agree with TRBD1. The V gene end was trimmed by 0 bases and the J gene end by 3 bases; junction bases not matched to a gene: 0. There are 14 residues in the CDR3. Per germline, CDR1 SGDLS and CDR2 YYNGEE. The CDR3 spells CASSVGDRGYEQYF. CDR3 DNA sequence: TGTGCCAGCAGCGTAGGGGACAGGGGCTACGAGCAGTACTTC.

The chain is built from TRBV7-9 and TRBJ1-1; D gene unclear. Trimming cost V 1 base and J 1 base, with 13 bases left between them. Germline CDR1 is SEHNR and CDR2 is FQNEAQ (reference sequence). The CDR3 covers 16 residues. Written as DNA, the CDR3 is TGTGCCAGCAGCTTAGGATTTGGGCAGCCGAACACTGAAGCTTTCTTT. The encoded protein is CASSLGFGQPNTEAFF.

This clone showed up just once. DNA for the CDR3: TGTGCCAGCAGTGGGACAGCTGGAAACACCATATATTTT. It encodes CASSGTAGNTIYF. This chain joins TRBV25-1 and TRBJ1-3; D possibly corresponds to TRBD1 (6 bases). This CDR3 has 13 residues. Trimming removed 4 bases at V and 2 bases at J, with 6 bases between. Germline assignment: CDR1 MGHDK and CDR2 SYGVNS.

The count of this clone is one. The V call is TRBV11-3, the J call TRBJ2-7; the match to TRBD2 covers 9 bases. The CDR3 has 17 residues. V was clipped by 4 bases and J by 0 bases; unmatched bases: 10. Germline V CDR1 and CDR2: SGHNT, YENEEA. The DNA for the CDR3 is TGTGCCAGCAGCTCGGCCGGTGGGACTAGCTCCTCCTACGAGCAGTACTTC. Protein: CASSSAGGTSSSYEQYF.

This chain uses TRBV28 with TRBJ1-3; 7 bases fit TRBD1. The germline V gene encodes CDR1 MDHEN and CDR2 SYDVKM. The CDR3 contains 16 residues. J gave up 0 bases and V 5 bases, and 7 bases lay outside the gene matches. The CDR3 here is CASSPSSGGSGNTIYF. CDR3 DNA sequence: TGTGCCAGCAGTCCGTCCTCAGGGGGCTCTGGAAACACCATATATTTT.

This CDR3 is CASSPIGRRGEQFF. In DNA form, the CDR3 reads TGCGCCAGCAGCCCCATCGGAAGGCGAGGGGAGCAGTTCTTC. This chain joins TRBV4-1 and TRBJ2-1; possibly TRBD2 for D (5 bases). Germline-derived CDR1 and CDR2 are MGHRA and YSYEKL. The CDR3 has 14 amino acids. With 4 bases removed from V and 10 bases from J, the gap between germline ends came to 17 bases.

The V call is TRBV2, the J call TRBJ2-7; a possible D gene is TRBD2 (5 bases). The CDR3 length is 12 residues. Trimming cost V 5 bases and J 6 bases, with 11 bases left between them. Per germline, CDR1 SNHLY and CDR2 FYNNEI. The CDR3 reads CASSLTGFEQYF. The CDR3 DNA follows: TGTGCCAGCAGTCTCACGGGATTCGAGCAGTACTTC.

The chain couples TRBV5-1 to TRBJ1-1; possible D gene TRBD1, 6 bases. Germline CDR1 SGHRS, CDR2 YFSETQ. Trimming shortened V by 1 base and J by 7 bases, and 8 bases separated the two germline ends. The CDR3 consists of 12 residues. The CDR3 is CASSLRTDEAFF. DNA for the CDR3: TGCGCCAGCAGCTTGCGGACAGATGAAGCTTTCTTT. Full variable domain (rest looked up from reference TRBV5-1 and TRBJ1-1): KAGVTQTPRYLIKTRGQQVTLSCSPISGHRSVSWYQQTPGQGLQFLFEYFSETQRNKGNFPGRFSGRQFSNSRSEMNVSTLELGDSALYLCASSLRTDEAFFGQGTRLTVV.

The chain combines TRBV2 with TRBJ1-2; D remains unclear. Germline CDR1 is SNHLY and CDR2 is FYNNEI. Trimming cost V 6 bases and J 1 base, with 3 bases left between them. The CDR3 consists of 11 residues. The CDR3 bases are TGTGCCAGCAGCGGTAACTATGGCTACACCTTC. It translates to CASSGNYGYTF.

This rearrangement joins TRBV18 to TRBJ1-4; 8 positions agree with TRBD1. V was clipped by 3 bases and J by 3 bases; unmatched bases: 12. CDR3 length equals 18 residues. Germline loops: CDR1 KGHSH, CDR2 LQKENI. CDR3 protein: CASSPKEGQGMANEKLFF. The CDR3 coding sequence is TGTGCCAGCTCACCGAAAGAAGGACAGGGAATGGCTAATGAAAAACTGTTTTTT.

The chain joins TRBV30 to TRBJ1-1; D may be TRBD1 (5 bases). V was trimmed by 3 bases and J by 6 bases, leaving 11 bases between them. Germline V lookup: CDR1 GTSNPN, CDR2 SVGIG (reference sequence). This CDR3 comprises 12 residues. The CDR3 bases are TGTGCCTGGAGGTGGGGGGGGGCTGAAGCTTTCTTT. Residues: CAWRWGGAEAFF.

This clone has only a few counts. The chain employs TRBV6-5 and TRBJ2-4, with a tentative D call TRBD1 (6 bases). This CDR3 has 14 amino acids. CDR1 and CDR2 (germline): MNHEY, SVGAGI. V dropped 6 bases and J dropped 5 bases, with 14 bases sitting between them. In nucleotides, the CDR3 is TGTGCCAGCAGGAGGGACAATACAGAAAACATTCAGTACTTC. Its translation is CASRRDNTENIQYF.

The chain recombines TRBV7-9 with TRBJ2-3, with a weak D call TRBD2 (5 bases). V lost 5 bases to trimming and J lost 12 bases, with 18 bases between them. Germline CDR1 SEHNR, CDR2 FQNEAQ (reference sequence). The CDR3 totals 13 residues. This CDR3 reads CASSPNPREGQYF. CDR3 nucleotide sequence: TGTGCCAGCAGCCCGAACCCCCGGGAAGGTCAGTATTTT.

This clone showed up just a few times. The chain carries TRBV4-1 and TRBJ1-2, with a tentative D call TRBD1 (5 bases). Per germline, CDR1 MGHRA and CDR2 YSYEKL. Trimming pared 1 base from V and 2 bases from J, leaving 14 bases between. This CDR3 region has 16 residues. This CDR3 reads CASSQVVIGVNYGYTF. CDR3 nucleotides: TGCGCCAGCAGCCAAGTAGTGATAGGGGTAAACTATGGCTACACCTTC.

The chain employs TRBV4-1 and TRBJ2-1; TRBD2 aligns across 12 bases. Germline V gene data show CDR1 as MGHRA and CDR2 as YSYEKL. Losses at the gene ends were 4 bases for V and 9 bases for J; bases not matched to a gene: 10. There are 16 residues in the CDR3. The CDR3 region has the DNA TGCGCCAGCAGCCGAGGGGCTAGCGGGGGGGCCGCTGAGCAGTTCTTC. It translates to CASSRGASGGAAEQFF.

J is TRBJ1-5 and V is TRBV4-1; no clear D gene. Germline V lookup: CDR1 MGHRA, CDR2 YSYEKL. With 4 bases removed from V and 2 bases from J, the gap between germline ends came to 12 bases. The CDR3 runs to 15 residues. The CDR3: CASSPLIGGNQPQHF. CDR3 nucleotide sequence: TGCGCCAGCAGCCCCCTAATTGGAGGCAATCAGCCCCAGCATTTT.

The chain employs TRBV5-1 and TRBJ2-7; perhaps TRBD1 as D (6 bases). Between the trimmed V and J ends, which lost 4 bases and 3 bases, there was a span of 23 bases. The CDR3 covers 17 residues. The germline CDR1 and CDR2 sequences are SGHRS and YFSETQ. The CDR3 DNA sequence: TGCGCCAGCAGCAGCCAGGGGAGTGGATACCGTGACTACGAGCAGTACTTC. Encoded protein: CASSSQGSGYRDYEQYF.

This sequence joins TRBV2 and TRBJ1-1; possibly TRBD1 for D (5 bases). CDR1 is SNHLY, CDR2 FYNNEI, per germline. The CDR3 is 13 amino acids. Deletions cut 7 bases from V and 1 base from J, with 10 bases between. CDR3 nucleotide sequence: TGTGCCAGCACGACAGAAGAGAACACTGAAGCTTTCTTT. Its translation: CASTTEENTEAFF. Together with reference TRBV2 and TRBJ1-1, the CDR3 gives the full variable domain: EPEVTQTPSHQVTQMGQEVILRCVPISNHLYFYWYRQILGQKVEFLVSFYNNEISEKSEIFDDQFSVERPDGSNFTLKIRSTKLEDSAMYFCASTTEENTEAFFGQGTRLTVV.

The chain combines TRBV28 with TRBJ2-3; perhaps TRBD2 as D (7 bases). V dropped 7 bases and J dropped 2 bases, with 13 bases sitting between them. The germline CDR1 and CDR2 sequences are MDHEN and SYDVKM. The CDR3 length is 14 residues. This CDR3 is CASKRGGNTDTQYF. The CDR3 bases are TGTGCCAGCAAGAGGGGGGGAAACACAGATACGCAGTATTTT.

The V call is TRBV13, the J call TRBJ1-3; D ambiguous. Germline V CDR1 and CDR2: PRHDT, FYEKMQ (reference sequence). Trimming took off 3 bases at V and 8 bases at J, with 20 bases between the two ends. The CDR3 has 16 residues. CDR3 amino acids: CASSFGRTTTEDTIYF. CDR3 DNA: TGTGCCAGCAGCTTCGGACGGACGACGACGGAGGACACCATATATTTT. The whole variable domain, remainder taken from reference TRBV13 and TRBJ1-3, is AAGVIQSPRHLIKEKRETATLKCYPIPRHDTVYWYQQGPGQDPQFLISFYEKMQSDKGSIPDRFSAQQFSDYHSELNMSSLELGDSALYFCASSFGRTTTEDTIYFGEGSWLTVV.

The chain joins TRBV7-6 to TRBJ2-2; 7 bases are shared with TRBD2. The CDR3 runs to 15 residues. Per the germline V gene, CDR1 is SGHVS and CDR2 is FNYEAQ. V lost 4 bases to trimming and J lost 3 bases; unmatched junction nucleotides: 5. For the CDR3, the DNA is TGTGCCAGCAGCTCACGACTAGCCGACACCGGGGAGCTGTTTTTT. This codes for CASSSRLADTGELFF.

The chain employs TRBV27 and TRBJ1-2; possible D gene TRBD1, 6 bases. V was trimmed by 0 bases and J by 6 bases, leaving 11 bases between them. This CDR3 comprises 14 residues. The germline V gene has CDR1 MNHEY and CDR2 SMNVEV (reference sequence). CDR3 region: CASSLSRAGDGYTF. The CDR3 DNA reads TGTGCCAGCAGTTTATCGCGGGCAGGGGATGGCTACACCTTC.

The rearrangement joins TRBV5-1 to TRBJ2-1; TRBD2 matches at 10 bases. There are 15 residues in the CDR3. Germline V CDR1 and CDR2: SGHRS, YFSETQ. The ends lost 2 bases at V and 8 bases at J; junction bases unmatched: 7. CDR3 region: CASSFQSGGAYEQFF. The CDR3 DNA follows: TGCGCCAGCAGCTTTCAAAGCGGGGGGGCCTATGAGCAGTTCTTC.

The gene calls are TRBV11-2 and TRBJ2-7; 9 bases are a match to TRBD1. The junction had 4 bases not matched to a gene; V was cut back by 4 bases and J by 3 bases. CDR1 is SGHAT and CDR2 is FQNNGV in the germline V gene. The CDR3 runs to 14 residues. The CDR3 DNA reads TGTGCCAGCAGCTCCGACAGGGGGTTCTACGAGCAGTACTTC. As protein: CASSSDRGFYEQYF.

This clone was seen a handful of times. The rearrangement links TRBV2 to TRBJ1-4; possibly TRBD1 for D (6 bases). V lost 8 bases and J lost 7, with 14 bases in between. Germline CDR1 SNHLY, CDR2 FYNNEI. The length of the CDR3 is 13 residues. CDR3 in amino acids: CASSKGEFEKLFF. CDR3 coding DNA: TGTGCCAGCTCTAAGGGGGAGTTTGAAAAACTGTTTTTT.